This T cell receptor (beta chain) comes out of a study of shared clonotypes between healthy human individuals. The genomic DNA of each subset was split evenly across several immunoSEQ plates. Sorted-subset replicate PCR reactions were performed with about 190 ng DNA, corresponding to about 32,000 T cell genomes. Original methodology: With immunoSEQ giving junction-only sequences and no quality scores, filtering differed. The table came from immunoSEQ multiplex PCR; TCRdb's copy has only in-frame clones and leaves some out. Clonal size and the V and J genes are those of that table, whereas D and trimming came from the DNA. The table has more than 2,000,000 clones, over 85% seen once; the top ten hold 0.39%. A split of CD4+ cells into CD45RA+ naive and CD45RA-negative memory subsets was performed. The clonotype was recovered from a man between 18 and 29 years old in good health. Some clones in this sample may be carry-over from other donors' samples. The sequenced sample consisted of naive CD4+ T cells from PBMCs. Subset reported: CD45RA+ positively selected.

The CDR3 sequence: CASSVLGQPQHF. CDR3 coding DNA: TGTGCCAGCAGCGTATTGGGTCAGCCCCAGCATTTT. J is TRBJ1-5 and V is TRBV27; unclear D gene. Germline CDR1 and CDR2: MNHEY and SMNVEV (reference sequence). The CDR3 is 12 amino acids. The V and J ends lost 6 bases and 6 bases respectively, with 9 bases between them.